Listed below are T cell receptor beta chains from one sample, sequenced in a study of blood T cells in healthy people across ages. TCRdb recomputed calls from the 5' RACE reads with MiXCR, one row per CDR3 protein. The sample shows 750,000 to 950,000 distinct CDR3 sequences, about 28% of them seen only once. Another study also made use of these data, one on T cells of mothers and their children.

Sample: blood. These receptors were collected from a woman aged 40-49 years in good health. Both conserved end residues are part of each CDR3. Each record gives: clone size, J gene, D gene, V gene, CDR3 protein, CDR3 DNA. The D gene is left open where the match is weak. Only some rows state a clone size, as once, few, many or a class for expanded clones.

size: many; J: TRBJ2-4; D: .; V: TRBV4-1; CDR3: CASSQAMQGSAKNIQYF; DNA: TGCGCCAGCAGCCAAGCGATGCAGGGGTCAGCCAAAAACATTCAGTACTTC
size: .; J: TRBJ2-5; D: TRBD2; V: TRBV7-8; CDR3: CASSFGTSVRQTQYF; DNA: TGTGCCAGCAGCTTCGGGACTAGCGTTCGACAGACCCAGTACTTC
size: .; J: TRBJ1-4; D: .; V: TRBV2; CDR3: CASSRQSATNEKLFF; DNA: TGTGCCAGCAGTAGACAGAGTGCAACTAATGAAAAACTGTTTTTT
size: .; J: TRBJ1-1; D: .; V: TRBV27; CDR3: CASSKTPGYPEAFF; DNA: TGTGCCAGCAGTAAAACCCCAGGATATCCTGAAGCTTTCTTT
size: .; J: TRBJ2-3; D: TRBD1; V: TRBV7-9; CDR3: CASEKGANTDTQYF; DNA: TGTGCCAGCGAAAAGGGGGCGAACACAGATACGCAGTATTTT
size: few; J: TRBJ1-1; D: TRBD1; V: TRBV4-1; CDR3: CASSDLTGGTEAFF; DNA: TGCGCCAGCAGCGACCTTACAGGGGGCACTGAAGCTTTCTTT
size: .; J: TRBJ1-3; D: .; V: TRBV11-2; CDR3: CASSLTSSGNTIYF; DNA: TGTGCCAGCAGCCTGACAAGCTCTGGAAACACCATATATTTT
size: .; J: TRBJ2-3; D: TRBD2; V: TRBV6-1; CDR3: CTSRKGLAGGYTDTQYF; DNA: TGTACCAGCAGGAAGGGACTAGCGGGGGGATACACAGATACGCAGTATTTT
size: few; J: TRBJ2-7; D: TRBD2; V: TRBV7-9; CDR3: CASSLERDGEQYF; DNA: TGTGCCAGCAGCTTAGAGCGGGACGGCGAGCAGTACTTC
size: .; J: TRBJ2-3; D: TRBD1; V: TRBV20-1; CDR3: CSAHPDRGETTDTQYF; DNA: TGCAGTGCTCACCCTGACAGGGGGGAGACCACAGATACGCAGTATTTT
size: .; J: TRBJ2-5; D: .; V: TRBV7-8; CDR3: CASSLRAGLWETQYF; DNA: TGTGCCAGCAGCTTAAGGGCCGGCCTGTGGGAGACCCAGTACTTC
size: many; J: TRBJ2-5; D: TRBD2; V: TRBV9; CDR3: CASSGGLAGVQTQYF; DNA: TGTGCCAGCAGCGGGGGACTAGCGGGGGTACAGACCCAGTACTTC
size: many; J: TRBJ2-2; D: .; V: TRBV7-3; CDR3: CASSLTGVNTGELFF; DNA: TGTGCCAGCAGCTTAACGGGGGTGAACACCGGGGAGCTGTTTTTT
size: .; J: TRBJ2-3; D: .; V: TRBV7-2; CDR3: CASSAGPDTQYF; DNA: TGTGCCAGCAGCGCGGGGCCGGATACGCAGTATTTT
size: .; J: TRBJ1-1; D: .; V: TRBV15; CDR3: CATSRGRGEVDEAFF; DNA: TGTGCCACCAGCAGAGGGAGGGGGGAGGTTGATGAAGCTTTCTTT
size: many; J: TRBJ2-7; D: .; V: TRBV15; CDR3: CATSRDETLAYEQYF; DNA: TGTGCCACCAGCAGAGATGAGACACTCGCCTACGAGCAGTACTTC
size: .; J: TRBJ1-2; D: .; V: TRBV6-6; CDR3: CVSSTTYPNYGYTF; DNA: TGTGTCAGCAGTACCACATACCCAAACTATGGCTACACCTTC
size: .; J: TRBJ2-1; D: TRBD1; V: TRBV6-1; CDR3: CASSEGQGATSYNEQFF; DNA: TGTGCCAGCAGTGAGGGACAGGGGGCGACGTCCTACAATGAGCAGTTCTTC
size: .; J: TRBJ2-3; D: TRBD2; V: TRBV27; CDR3: CASSFRSRGGATDTQYF; DNA: TGTGCCAGCAGTTTCAGGTCTCGCGGGGGGGCCACAGATACGCAGTATTTT
size: many; J: TRBJ2-3; D: TRBD2; V: TRBV5-1; CDR3: CASSGGASGRRDTQYF; DNA: TGCGCCAGCAGCGGCGGGGCTAGCGGGCGGAGGGATACGCAGTATTTT
size: many; J: TRBJ1-2; D: TRBD1; V: TRBV7-8; CDR3: CASSSAGTGDPNYGYTF; DNA: TGTGCCAGCAGCTCAGCCGGGACAGGAGATCCTAACTATGGCTACACCTTC
size: .; J: TRBJ1-3; D: .; V: TRBV5-5; CDR3: CASSLVLLSGNTIYF; DNA: TGTGCCAGCAGCTTGGTCCTTCTCTCTGGAAACACCATATATTTT
size: many; J: TRBJ2-1; D: .; V: TRBV20-1; CDR3: CSARSEWAFF; DNA: TGCAGTGCTAGATCCGAATGGGCGTTCTTC
size: .; J: TRBJ2-4; D: .; V: TRBV10-3; CDR3: CAISVGIGSNEQYF; DNA: TGTGCCATCAGTGTTGGGATAGGGAGCAATGAGCAGTACTTC
size: few; J: TRBJ2-1; D: TRBD2; V: TRBV7-8; CDR3: CASSRGLAGEDEQFF; DNA: TGTGCCAGCAGCCGGGGACTAGCGGGGGAAGATGAGCAGTTCTTC
size: .; J: TRBJ2-5; D: .; V: TRBV4-2; CDR3: CASRKQGQETQYF; DNA: TGTGCCAGCAGGAAACAGGGCCAAGAGACCCAGTACTTC
size: few; J: TRBJ2-7; D: .; V: TRBV12-3/TRBV12-4; CDR3: CASSSGLGVAYEQYF; DNA: TGTGCCAGCAGTAGTGGGCTGGGGGTCGCCTACGAGCAGTACTTC
size: few; J: TRBJ1-1; D: .; V: TRBV5-1; CDR3: CASSPDIMDTEAFF; DNA: TGCGCCAGCAGCCCGGACATCATGGACACTGAAGCTTTCTTT